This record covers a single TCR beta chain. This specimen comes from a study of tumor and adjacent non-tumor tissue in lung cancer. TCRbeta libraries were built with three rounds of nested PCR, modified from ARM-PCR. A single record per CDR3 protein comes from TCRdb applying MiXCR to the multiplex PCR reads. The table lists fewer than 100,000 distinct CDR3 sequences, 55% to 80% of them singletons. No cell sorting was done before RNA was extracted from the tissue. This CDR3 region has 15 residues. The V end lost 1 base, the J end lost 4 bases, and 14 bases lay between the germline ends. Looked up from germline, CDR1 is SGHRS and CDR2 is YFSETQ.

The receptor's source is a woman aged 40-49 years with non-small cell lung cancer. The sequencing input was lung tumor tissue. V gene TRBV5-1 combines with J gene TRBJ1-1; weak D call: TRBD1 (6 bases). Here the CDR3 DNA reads TGCGCCAGCAGCTTGATCTCCGGGACAATCACTGAAGCTTTCTTT. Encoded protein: CASSLISGTITEAFF.